The 2 T cell receptor beta chains given below trace back to one sample, sequenced in a study of blood T cell repertoires in COVID-19. The table came from immunoSEQ multiplex PCR; TCRdb's copy has only in-frame clones and leaves some out. The data show a few hundred thousand clones, roughly 88% seen once. What was sequenced was PBMCs or T cells enriched from blood (not recorded which). The receptors were gathered from a man aged 25-45 years who had recovered from COVID-19.

The chain employs TRBV18 and TRBJ1-4, with D maybe TRBD1 (5 bases). The CDR3 length is 13 residues. The V end lost 7 bases, the J end lost 6 bases, and 12 bases lay between the germline ends. Germline V gene sequence: CDR1 KGHSH, CDR2 LQKENI. CDR3 nucleotide sequence: TGTGCCAGCTTGCAGGGTCAGGATGAAAAACTGTTTTTT. The encoded protein is CASLQGQDEKLFF.

The chain combines TRBV10-1 with TRBJ2-3; D is possibly TRBD1 (6 bases). Trimming shortened V by 4 bases and J by 3 bases, and 17 bases separated the two germline ends. Germline CDR1 reads WNHNN; CDR2 reads SYGVQD (reference sequence). The CDR3 runs 16 residues. The DNA for the CDR3 is TGCGCCAGCAGTGGCAGTCGCTTCGGACAGACAGATACGCAGTATTTT. Its translation is CASSGSRFGQTDTQYF.